This TCR beta chain was captured in a study of cytomegalovirus exposure and HLA in healthy donors. Study in general: As released early, the data held about 85 million unique TCRs from HLA-typed donors.

General study results and limits: Later analysis suggested links between common viral pathogens and several top significant clusters. The study put about 180 TCR beta chains on its list as cytomegalovirus-associated. Across donors, most TCRs were seen rarely, yet some public ones were widespread.

Both 60 Vbeta primers and 13 Jbeta primers went into the PCR. Method: immunoSEQ multiplex PCR; TCRdb's copy keeps in-frame clones and lacks some. The sample consists of 150,000 or so clones, about 82% of them appearing once. On this clone itself: What it binds is unknown.

The CDR3 consists of 18 residues. Germline values: CDR1 SEHNR, CDR2 FQNEAQ (reference sequence). Unmatched junction bases numbered 17, after V lost 5 bases and J lost 8 bases. The chain has TRBV7-9 and TRBJ2-1; 11 nucleotides match TRBD2. This sequence originates from a woman aged 45 to 65 in good health and CMV-seropositive. The source material was PBMCs. CDR3 amino acids: CASSGEASGGFADDEQFF. As DNA, the CDR3 is TGTGCCAGCAGCGGCGAGGCTAGCGGGGGGTTTGCGGACGATGAGCAGTTCTTC.